These 27 T cell receptor beta chains were sequenced from one sample in a study of T-cell memory formation after mild COVID-19. Using its own MiXCR run on the 5' RACE reads, TCRdb lists one record per CDR3 protein. The repertoire holds about 81,000 distinct CDR3 sequences, with around 25% as singletons. The sequencing input was PBMCs or a T cell subset sorted from them (not recorded which). The receptors originated from a man aged 18-30 years who had mild COVID-19 (a few samples of this study predate the infection). Cell type and time point are not known.

This clonotype was counted a few times. The chain carries TRBV4-3 and TRBJ2-3; D may correspond to TRBD1 or TRBD2 (7 bases each). The V and J ends lost 0 bases and 6 bases respectively, with 13 bases between them. CDR3 length equals 15 residues. CDR1 is LGHNA and CDR2 is YSLEER in the germline V gene. The CDR3 nucleotides are TGCGCCAGCAGCCAAGATTACAGGGGAGGGGATACGCAGTATTTT. Translated: CASSQDYRGGDTQYF.

This clonotype was recorded a few times. The chain combines TRBV18 with TRBJ1-1; D is unclear. Trimming shortened V by 3 bases and J by 4 bases, and 12 bases separated the two germline ends. Germline CDR1 is KGHSH and CDR2 is LQKENI. CDR3 length equals 14 residues. CDR3 amino acids: CASSPSQLTTEAFF. CDR3 sequence (DNA): TGTGCCAGCTCACCGTCCCAACTCACCACTGAAGCTTTCTTT.

This clonotype turned up a few times. This chain joins TRBV12-3 or TRBV12-4 and TRBJ2-3; D might be TRBD2 (5 bases). This CDR3 comprises 14 residues. Trimming took off 6 bases at V and 4 bases at J, with 14 bases between the two ends. The CDR3 bases are TGTGCCAGCAGCCTTCGGGGTGGGGCAGATACGCAGTATTTT. The encoded protein is CASSLRGGADTQYF.

The genes are TRBV7-8 and TRBJ2-1, with TRBD1 matching over 11 bases. The germline gives CDR1 SGHVS, CDR2 FQNEAQ. CDR3 length equals 16 residues. V lost 0 bases to trimming and J lost 2 bases; unmatched junction nucleotides: 0. Here the CDR3 DNA reads TGTGCCAGCAGCTTAGCGGGACAGGGGGCCTACAATGAGCAGTTCTTC. It translates to CASSLAGQGAYNEQFF. Full variable domain (remainder filled in from reference TRBV7-8 and TRBJ2-1): GAGVSQSPRYKVAKRGQDVALRCDPISGHVSLFWYQQALGQGPEFLTYFQNEAQLDKSGLPSDRFFAERPEGSVSTLKIQRTQQEDSAVYLCASSLAGQGAYNEQFFGPGTRLTVL.

The chain uses TRBV7-6 and TRBJ1-6, with TRBD1 matching over 7 bases. The CDR3 contains 14 residues. Trimming removed 4 bases from V and 10 bases from J; junction bases left unmatched: 7. Germline assignment: CDR1 SGHVS and CDR2 FNYEAQ. The CDR3: CASSYETGSSPLHF. The CDR3, as DNA: TGTGCCAGCAGCTACGAGACAGGGAGCTCACCCCTCCACTTT.

V and J are TRBV6-5 and TRBJ2-6; possible D gene TRBD1, 6 bases. Germline V gene data show CDR1 as MNHEY and CDR2 as SVGAGI. CDR3 length equals 16 residues. V lost 10 bases to trimming and J lost 1 base, with 17 bases between them. Written as DNA, the CDR3 is TGTGCCACTTCTTTGAAGGGGGTTTCTGGGGCCAACGTCCTGACTTTC. Protein product: CATSLKGVSGANVLTF.

This clonotype occurred many times. CDR3 nucleotide sequence: TGTGCCAGCAGCCCGAAGGCCCCCTCCTACGAGCAGTACTTC. Translation gives CASSPKAPSYEQYF. This sequence joins TRBV5-5 and TRBJ2-7, with D uncertain. The CDR3 contains 14 residues. Germline lookup yields CDR1 SGHKS and CDR2 YYEKEE (reference sequence). With 4 bases removed from V and 0 bases from J, the gap between germline ends came to 11 bases. The full variable domain, completed using reference TRBV5-5 and TRBJ2-7, is DAGVTQSPTHLIKTRGQQVTLRCSPISGHKSVSWYQQVLGQGPQFIFQYYEKEERGRGNFPDRFSARQFPNYSSELNVNALLLGDSALYLCASSPKAPSYEQYFGPGTRLTVT.

The table lists this clonotype with a few counts. The genes are TRBV3-1 and TRBJ2-7; 11 bases are shared with TRBD1. The CDR3 has 15 amino acids. The junction had 6 bases not matched to a gene; V was cut back by 3 bases and J by 5 bases. Germline lookup yields CDR1 LGHDT and CDR2 YNNKEL (reference sequence). Here the CDR3 reads CASSHGQGAVDEQYV. In DNA form, the CDR3 reads TGTGCCAGCAGCCACGGACAGGGGGCTGTCGACGAGCAGTACGTC.

Only a few counts were recorded for this clonotype. The chain recombines TRBV7-8 with TRBJ1-4; 7 bases map to TRBD1. V gave up 4 bases and J gave up 14 bases; unmatched junction bases: 4. This CDR3 is 11 amino acids long. CDR1 is SGHVS, CDR2 FQNEAQ, per germline. The chain's CDR3 is CASSWGQSLFF. The CDR3 nucleotides are TGTGCCAGCAGCTGGGGACAGTCCCTGTTTTTT. The entire variable domain, with the rest obtained from reference TRBV7-8 and TRBJ1-4, is as follows: GAGVSQSPRYKVAKRGQDVALRCDPISGHVSLFWYQQALGQGPEFLTYFQNEAQLDKSGLPSDRFFAERPEGSVSTLKIQRTQQEDSAVYLCASSWGQSLFFGSGTQLSVL.

This clonotype was found a few times. The chain recombines TRBV7-3 with TRBJ2-3; TRBD2 might be the D (6 bases). CDR1 and CDR2 (germline): SGHTA, FQGTGA. The V gene lost 2 bases and the J gene lost 6 bases, with 21 bases spanning the gap. The CDR3 is 17 residues long. The CDR3 sequence is CASSLGLRGGARDTQYF. CDR3 bases: TGTGCCAGCAGCTTAGGTCTCCGTGGCGGGGCCCGGGATACGCAGTATTTT.

The V call is TRBV6-5, the J call TRBJ2-7; TRBD2 is a possible D gene (5 bases). Germline values: CDR1 MNHEY, CDR2 SVGAGI. The CDR3 is made up of 16 amino acids. Trimming took off 0 bases at V and 4 bases at J, with 16 bases between the two ends. CDR3 amino acids: CASSYSTLVSLYEQYF. The CDR3 DNA is TGTGCCAGCAGTTACTCGACACTAGTGAGTCTATACGAGCAGTACTTC.

V usage is TRBV7-9 and J usage is TRBJ2-1; D unclear. Looked up from germline, CDR1 is SEHNR and CDR2 is FQNEAQ (reference sequence). The CDR3 contains 13 residues. Trimming shortened V by 5 bases and J by 4 bases, and 9 bases separated the two germline ends. CDR3 loop: CASSPQRYNEQFF. The CDR3 bases are TGTGCCAGCAGCCCCCAAAGGTACAATGAGCAGTTCTTC. Variable domain in full (rest from reference TRBV7-9 and TRBJ2-1): DTGVSQNPRHKITKRGQNVTFRCDPISEHNRLYWYRQTLGQGPEFLTYFQNEAQLEKSRLLSDRFSAERPKGSFSTLEIQRTEQGDSAMYLCASSPQRYNEQFFGPGTRLTVL.

This clonotype was detected only a few times. The chain is built from TRBV14 and TRBJ1-6, with D hard to call. Trimming took off 7 bases at V and 5 bases at J, with 9 bases between the two ends. This CDR3 spans 13 amino acids. The germline V gene has CDR1 SGHDN and CDR2 FVKESK. CDR3 coding DNA: TGTGCCAGCACCACATTTGATAATTCACCCCTCCACTTT. Its translation: CASTTFDNSPLHF.

The chain links TRBV4-2 to TRBJ1-1, with TRBD1 as a possible D gene (6 bases). CDR3 length: 14 residues. V lost 5 bases to trimming and J lost 3 bases, with 13 bases between them. The germline gives CDR1 LGHNA, CDR2 YNFKEQ. As DNA, the CDR3 is TGTGCCAGCAGCACCCGGACAGAAGACACTGAAGCTTTCTTT. Protein: CASSTRTEDTEAFF.

This clonotype was detected only once. V is TRBV12-3 or TRBV12-4 and J is TRBJ1-2, with 9 positions matching TRBD1. CDR3 length equals 15 residues. V was clipped by 7 bases and J by 4 bases; unmatched bases: 10. The CDR3 here is CASTGTGNAVYGYTF. CDR3 bases: TGTGCCAGCACAGGGACAGGGAATGCAGTCTATGGCTACACCTTC.

The J gene is TRBJ2-1, the V gene TRBV28; 7 nucleotides align to TRBD1. The CDR3 is 17 residues long. The germline gives CDR1 MDHEN, CDR2 SYDVKM. The ends lost 8 bases at V and 5 bases at J; junction bases unmatched: 18. CDR3 region: CASGRDSPEWGHNEQFF. The CDR3 DNA reads as TGTGCCAGCGGCCGGGACAGCCCTGAGTGGGGACACAATGAGCAGTTCTTC.

This clonotype was counted a few times. The chain employs TRBV10-2 and TRBJ2-6; D not certain. V dropped 0 bases and J dropped 3 bases, with 6 bases sitting between them. Germline CDR1 and CDR2: WSHSY and SAAADI. The CDR3 is 15 amino acids. CDR3 nucleotide sequence: TGCGCCAGCAGTGAGTCGATCGTTGGGGCCAACGTCCTGACTTTC. It specifies CASSESIVGANVLTF.

The chain recombines TRBV12-3 or TRBV12-4 with TRBJ1-5; a weak D match, TRBD1 (5 bases). The CDR3 length is 12 residues. The V and J ends lost 8 bases and 1 base respectively, with 6 bases between them. The CDR3 is CASEGSNQPQHF. The CDR3 region has the DNA TGTGCCAGCGAGGGGAGCAATCAGCCCCAGCATTTT.

This clonotype has a handful of counts. The gene calls are TRBV11-2 and TRBJ2-4; unclear D gene. Germline V gene data show CDR1 as SGHAT and CDR2 as FQNNGV. This CDR3 is 17 amino acids long. Trimming stripped 0 bases from V and 1 base from J, with 13 bases between. CDR3 amino acids: CASSLDALGVAKNIQYF. The CDR3 DNA reads as TGTGCCAGCAGCTTAGATGCGCTTGGGGTTGCCAAAAACATTCAGTACTTC. Full variable domain (rest looked up from reference TRBV11-2 and TRBJ2-4): EAGVAQSPRYKIIEKRQSVAFWCNPISGHATLYWYQQILGQGPKLLIQFQNNGVVDDSQLPKDRFSAERLKGVDSTLKIQPAKLEDSAVYLCASSLDALGVAKNIQYFGAGTRLSVL.

This clonotype was observed a handful of times. This sequence joins TRBV24-1 and TRBJ2-3, with 9 bases identical to TRBD1. The V and J ends lost 2 bases and 4 bases, in that order; junction bases with no gene match: 9. Per germline, CDR1 KGHDR and CDR2 SFDVKD. CDR3 length: 17 residues. The CDR3 DNA is TGTGCCACCAGTGATTCCACCGGGACAGGGCGAGCAGATACGCAGTATTTT. Translated: CATSDSTGTGRADTQYF.

The chain links TRBV4-2 to TRBJ2-1; 8 nucleotides match TRBD2. Germline V gene sequence: CDR1 LGHNA, CDR2 YNFKEQ. This CDR3 comprises 17 residues. The ends lost 0 bases at V and 8 bases at J; junction bases unmatched: 12. The chain's CDR3 is CASSQDPAGGALDEQFF. The CDR3 DNA is TGTGCCAGCAGCCAAGATCCCGCCGGGGGGGCCTTGGATGAGCAGTTCTTC.

V usage is TRBV20-1 and J usage is TRBJ2-5; 8 bases agree with TRBD2. The CDR3 runs to 16 residues. Trimming at V came to 0 bases and at J to 1 base, leaving 7 bases not matched to a gene. Germline V CDR1 and CDR2: DFQATT, SNEGSKA (reference sequence). CDR3 sequence: CSARDHQRGLQETQYF. The DNA of the CDR3 is TGCAGTGCTAGAGATCATCAGCGGGGGCTCCAAGAGACCCAGTACTTC.

The chain joins TRBV7-9 to TRBJ1-2; D not resolved. This CDR3 has 14 amino acids. Trimming removed 0 bases from V and 5 bases from J, with 10 bases in between. Germline V CDR1 and CDR2: SEHNR, FQNEAQ (reference sequence). This chain's CDR3 is CASSLAPRSYGYTF. CDR3 DNA: TGTGCCAGCAGCTTAGCGCCGCGTTCATATGGCTACACCTTC.

CDR3 bases: TGTGCCAGCTTCGGGTCGAGCTCTGGAAACACCATATATTTT. It encodes CASFGSSSGNTIYF. V is TRBV18 and J is TRBJ1-3, with D unclear. The ends were cut back, 7 bases at V and 0 bases at J, with 10 bases in the middle. The CDR3 spans 14 residues. Germline V gene data show CDR1 as KGHSH and CDR2 as LQKENI.

V gene TRBV28 combines with J gene TRBJ2-3, with TRBD2 matching over 7 bases. V lost 6 bases, J lost 2 bases, and 11 bases stayed unmatched. CDR3 length: 16 amino acids. Per germline, CDR1 MDHEN and CDR2 SYDVKM. The CDR3 loop is CASSSPLAGDTDTQYF. CDR3 sequence (DNA): TGTGCCAGCAGCTCCCCGCTGGCGGGGGACACAGATACGCAGTATTTT.

The CDR3 DNA reads as TGTGCCAGCGGATTCTCGTACGGTACGGTTGACTATGGCTACACCTTC. Translating it yields CASGFSYGTVDYGYTF. The genes are TRBV28 and TRBJ1-2; no reliable D call. This CDR3 is built from 16 residues. Germline V lookup: CDR1 MDHEN, CDR2 SYDVKM. Trimming took 8 bases from V and 3 from J, leaving 22 bases between them.

The V gene is TRBV7-8, the J gene TRBJ2-1; maybe TRBD1 (5 bases). The germline gives CDR1 SGHVS, CDR2 FQNEAQ. This CDR3 comprises 12 residues. Deletions cut 0 bases from V and 9 bases from J, with 6 bases between. The CDR3 region is CASSLAGAEQFF. Written as DNA, the CDR3 is TGTGCCAGCAGCTTAGCAGGGGCTGAGCAGTTCTTC.